This T cell receptor (beta chain) was identified during a study of control samples from healthy donors and cancer patients. The ends were cut back, 4 bases at V and 1 base at J, with 10 bases in the middle. Per germline, CDR1 MGHRA and CDR2 YSYEKL. This CDR3 contains 14 residues. This table comes from immunoSEQ multiplex PCR, and its TCRdb copy is limited to in-frame clones, with some not included. The data show 200,000 to 250,000 clones, just under 95% seen once. The table lists this clone with a few counts. V and J are TRBV4-1 and TRBJ1-2, with unresolved D. Input material: blood. The clonotype comes from a man aged 45-65 years in good health. Here the CDR3 reads CASSPTDFNYGYTF. As DNA, the CDR3 is TGCGCCAGCAGCCCAACAGACTTTAACTATGGCTACACCTTC.